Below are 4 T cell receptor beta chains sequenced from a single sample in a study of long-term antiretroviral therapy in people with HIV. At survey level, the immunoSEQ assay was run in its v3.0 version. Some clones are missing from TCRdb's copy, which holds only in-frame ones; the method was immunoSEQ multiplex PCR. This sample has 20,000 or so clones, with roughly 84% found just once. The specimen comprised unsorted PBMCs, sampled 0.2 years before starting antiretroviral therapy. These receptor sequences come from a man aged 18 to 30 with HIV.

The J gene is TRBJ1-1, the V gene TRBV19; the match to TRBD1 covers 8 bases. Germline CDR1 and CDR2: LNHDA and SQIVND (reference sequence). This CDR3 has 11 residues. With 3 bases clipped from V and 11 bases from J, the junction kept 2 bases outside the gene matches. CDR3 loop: CASSIDRGAFF. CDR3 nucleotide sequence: TGTGCCAGTAGTATCGACAGGGGCGCTTTCTTT.

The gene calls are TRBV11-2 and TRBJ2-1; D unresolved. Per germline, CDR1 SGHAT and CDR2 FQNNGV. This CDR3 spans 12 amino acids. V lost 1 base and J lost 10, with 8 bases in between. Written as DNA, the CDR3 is TGTGCCAGCAGCTTAGGAATAGAGGAGCAGTTCTTC. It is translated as CASSLGIEEQFF.

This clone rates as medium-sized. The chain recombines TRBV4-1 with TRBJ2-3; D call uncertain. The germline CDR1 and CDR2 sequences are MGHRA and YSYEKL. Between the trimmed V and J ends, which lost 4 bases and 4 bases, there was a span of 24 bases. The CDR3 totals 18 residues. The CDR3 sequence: CASSLIPIRWGFADTQYF. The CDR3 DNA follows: TGCGCCAGCAGCCTCATCCCCATCCGGTGGGGTTTTGCAGATACGCAGTATTTT.

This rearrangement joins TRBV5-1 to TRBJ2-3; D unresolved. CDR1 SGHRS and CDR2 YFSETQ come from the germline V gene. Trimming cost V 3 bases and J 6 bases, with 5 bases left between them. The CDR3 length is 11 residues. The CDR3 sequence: CASSSGDTQYF. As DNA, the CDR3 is TGCGCCAGCAGCTCCGGGGATACGCAGTATTTT.